This T cell receptor beta chain was profiled in a study of early T cells in non-severe SARS-CoV-2 infection (dated by TCRdb to about 2021). Context from the whole study: Because TCR sequencing relied on bulk RNA taken from unsorted whole blood, pairing of alpha and beta chains was not possible. Study-wide conclusions, independent of this receptor: VDJdb matching was skewed toward anti-spike CD8 responses and likely underestimated virus-specific expansions, missing private and CD4 specificities.

This clonotype appeared a few times. No antigen is known for it. Base qualities are not recorded, but no much larger clone differs from it by a single base. CDR1 and CDR2 were assigned from the germline V gene as SGHVS and FNYEAQ. Deletion took 4 bases off V and 1 base off J, with a span of 11 bases between the germline ends. CDR3 length: 15 amino acids, cysteine to phenylalanine. Of all the DNA, just the CDR3 is kept, 45 bases in frame from base 1. The study was a case-control design nested within a healthcare worker cohort in London, UK, with weekly nasopharyngeal swab PCR tests and blood sampling. Healthcare workers were recruited during the week of the UK lockdown, between 23 and 31 March 2020, and followed weekly for up to roughly 15 weeks. Library construction relied on 5' RACE. Sequencing relied on a NextSeq 500. The TCR library protocol attached unique molecular identifiers to individual cDNA molecules to correct for sequencing error and PCR bias. TCR alpha and beta chains were both sequenced, and the abundances of alpha and beta sequences in each sample were closely correlated with each other. The paper's data handling went like this. Decombinator V4 was used to annotate TCR sequences for V gene, J gene and CDR3. TCRs were defined as expanded if a significant change between any two time points was detected under a Poisson model with p below 0.0001. TCR abundances were normalised to the total number of TCRs sequenced per sample and were expressed as counts per million. MAIT TCRs were defined by TRAV1-2 paired with TRAJ12, TRAJ20 or TRAJ33, and iNKT TCRs by TRAV10 paired with TRAJ18. VDJdb, accessed 1 November 2021, was searched for CMV, EBV and SARS-CoV-2 annotated TCRs, excluding TCRs annotated for multiple antigens. The public reads were run again by TCRdb, first through fastp at Q25 and then through MiXCR, and only productive beta chains were kept. Rows merge per CDR3 protein into single entries with the most common DNA and genes. The V and J calls and clone size come from TCRdb's table, not from the authors' own analysis. Counted in this sample were around 57,000 distinct CDR3 sequences; roughly 6.5% of them appeared once. The ten largest make up 3.9% of the sample.

The specimen sequenced was whole blood. The chain is made from TRBV7-6 and TRBJ1-3; a weak D assignment points to TRBD1 (6 bases agree). This clonotype was sampled from an adult who was a healthcare worker with PCR-confirmed SARS-CoV-2 infection or an uninfected control (not recorded which). Here is the DNA: TGTGCCAGCAGCTGGGCTACAGGGTCTGGAAACACCATATATTTT. Protein translation: CASSWATGSGNTIYF.